The 22 T cell receptor beta chains below all came from one sample that was sequenced in a study of shared clonotypes between healthy human individuals. Assay: immunoSEQ multiplex PCR; the TCRdb copy retains only in-frame clones and omits some. The repertoire has about 490,000 clones, 76% of them found once; the top ten carry 10% to 15%. Sequencing input: PBMCs. Receptors originate from a middle-aged woman in good health. Some clones in this sample may be carry-over from other donors' samples.

V usage is TRBV27 and J usage is TRBJ1-4; 9 nucleotides agree with TRBD1. The CDR3 totals 14 residues. Losses at the gene ends were 3 bases for V and 7 bases for J; bases not matched to a gene: 3. Germline V CDR1 and CDR2: MNHEY, SMNVEV (reference sequence). CDR3 protein: CASSFRQGGEKLFF. CDR3 in DNA: TGTGCCAGCAGTTTTCGACAGGGGGGTGAAAAACTGTTTTTT.

The chain joins TRBV18 to TRBJ1-1; weak D call: TRBD1 (5 bases). Germline V CDR1 and CDR2: KGHSH, LQKENI. The V end was cut by 3 bases, the J end by 1 base, with 12 bases between. There are 15 residues in the CDR3. CDR3 nucleotides: TGTGCCAGCTCACCGAACGGCAGGGCGAACACTGAAGCTTTCTTT. This encodes CASSPNGRANTEAFF.

CDR3 DNA: TGTGCCAGCAGGAGAGGACAGGCTTATGGCTACACCTTC. Its protein is CASRRGQAYGYTF. The chain is built from TRBV27 and TRBJ1-2; 7 nucleotides align to TRBD1. V was clipped by 6 bases and J by 5 bases; unmatched bases: 6. CDR3 length equals 13 residues. Germline V gene lookup returns CDR1 MNHEY and CDR2 SMNVEV (reference sequence).

The J gene is TRBJ2-6, the V gene TRBV7-2, with no clear D. Germline V gene data show CDR1 as SGHTA and CDR2 as FQGNSA. V dropped 1 base and J dropped 2 bases, with 6 bases sitting between them. The CDR3 extends over 15 amino acids. Written as DNA, the CDR3 is TGTGCCAGCAGCTTAGGCCTAGCTGGGGCCAACGTCCTGACTTTC. Translated: CASSLGLAGANVLTF.

As concerns this clone: The germline gene is not matched at one end of the junction; a read error may be the cause. Within the sample, other DNA sequences also encode this same CDR3. The chain employs TRBV6-1 and TRBJ1-5; 9 bases match TRBD1. The germline V gene has CDR1 MNHNS and CDR2 SASEGT. The CDR3 is 16 amino acids. The CDR3 bases are TGTGCCAGCAGTGGTGCTACAGGGGGCGGAGGGCAGCCCCAGCATTTC. As protein: CASSGATGGGGQPQHF.

The chain uses TRBV6-1 and TRBJ2-7; possibly TRBD1 for D (6 bases). Germline CDR1 is MNHNS and CDR2 is SASEGT. V lost 5 bases, J lost 5 bases, and 19 bases lay in between. The CDR3 is made up of 15 amino acids. CDR3 in amino acids: CASSPRGGIEHEQYF. As DNA, the CDR3 is TGTGCCAGCAGTCCCCGAGGGGGAATCGAGCACGAGCAGTACTTC.

The chain links TRBV4-1 to TRBJ2-3; 7 nucleotides line up with TRBD2. There are 16 residues in the CDR3. Germline CDR1 is MGHRA and CDR2 is YSYEKL. After removal of 3 bases from V and 4 bases from J, the junction contained 10 bases not matched to a gene. The CDR3, as DNA: TGCGCCAGCAGCCAGCCAGCGGGAAGGGTTCCAGATACGCAGTATTTT. Residues: CASSQPAGRVPDTQYF.

This sequence joins TRBV7-9 and TRBJ1-4, with D maybe TRBD1 (5 bases). CDR3 length: 13 amino acids. CDR1 is SEHNR, CDR2 FQNEAQ, per germline (reference sequence). V was trimmed by 6 bases and J by 5 bases, leaving 10 bases between them. CDR3 loop: CASSSTDNEKLFF. Here the CDR3 DNA reads TGTGCCAGCAGTTCGACAGACAATGAAAAACTGTTTTTT.

This clone was detected many times. Other DNA sequences in the sample encode the same CDR3. The chain uses TRBV2 and TRBJ2-7; D possibly corresponds to TRBD1 (6 bases). Germline CDR1 reads SNHLY; CDR2 reads FYNNEI. The CDR3 runs 13 residues. The V and J ends lost 5 bases and 2 bases respectively, with 10 bases between them. The CDR3: CASSPGQTYEQYF. DNA for the CDR3: TGTGCCAGCAGTCCCGGACAGACCTACGAGCAGTACTTC.

This chain links TRBV30 with TRBJ1-2; 9 nucleotides line up with TRBD1. This CDR3 contains 14 residues. The V gene end was trimmed by 1 base and the J gene end by 8 bases; junction bases not matched to a gene: 8. The V gene's germline CDR1 is GTSNPN and CDR2 SVGIG (reference sequence). The CDR3 is CAWSGTGDYGGYTF. For the CDR3, the DNA is TGTGCCTGGAGTGGGACAGGGGACTACGGAGGCTACACCTTC.

In regard to this clone: Only one base separates this from a far larger clonotype, so it likely reflects a read error. Written as DNA, the CDR3 is TGTGCCAGCAGCCAAGGCCTCGTGGCCAAAAACATTCAGTACTTC. This translates into CASSQGLVAKNIQYF. V usage is TRBV7-9 and J usage is TRBJ2-4; D unresolved. The germline V and J ends were trimmed by 5 bases and 1 base, with 12 bases remaining between them. The germline V gene has CDR1 SEHNR and CDR2 FQNEAQ (reference sequence). The CDR3 extends over 15 amino acids.

The chain couples TRBV18 to TRBJ1-1; D uncertain. The CDR3 runs 12 residues. Germline assignment: CDR1 KGHSH and CDR2 LQKENI. The V end was cut by 1 base, the J end by 6 bases, with 6 bases between. The CDR3 region is CASSPRDAEAFF. CDR3 nucleotides: TGTGCCAGCTCACCACGTGATGCTGAAGCTTTCTTT.

The J gene is TRBJ2-3, the V gene TRBV10-3; D remains ambiguous. The CDR3 sequence is 13 residues long. Between the trimmed V and J ends, which lost 4 bases and 0 bases, there was a span of 5 bases. The germline CDR1 and CDR2 sequences are ENHRY and SYGVKD. CDR3 in amino acids: CAISAGSTDTQYF. The CDR3, as DNA: TGTGCCATCAGTGCCGGGAGCACAGATACGCAGTATTTT.

This clone was recorded at least ten times. The rearrangement uses TRBV6-6 and TRBJ2-5; the match to TRBD2 covers 10 bases. Matching the DNA end better, TRBJ2-7 makes the J call doubtful. This CDR3 has 16 residues. CDR1 MNHNY and CDR2 SVGAGI come from the germline V gene (reference sequence). CDR3 coding DNA: TGTGCCAGCAGTTACACGGCTAGCGGGAGCTCCTACGAGCAGTACTTC. It specifies CASSYTASGSSYEQYF.

The CDR3 DNA sequence: TGTGCCAGCTCACCCTTTACTCCCCTCGAGAGGGACGAGCAGTACTTC. Its protein is CASSPFTPLERDEQYF. The chain joins TRBV18 to TRBJ2-7, with D possibly TRBD2 on 5 matching bases. The germline CDR1 and CDR2 sequences are KGHSH and LQKENI. This CDR3 is 16 amino acids long. V was clipped by 3 bases and J by 5 bases, with 20 bases between them.

This chain joins TRBV28 and TRBJ1-2; the D gene is possibly TRBD1 (6 bases). The V gene lost 6 bases and the J gene lost 8 bases, with 16 bases spanning the gap. Germline V gene data show CDR1 as MDHEN and CDR2 as SYDVKM. The CDR3 runs to 13 residues. CDR3: CASSLLQGIGYTF. The CDR3 DNA follows: TGTGCCAGCAGCTTACTCCAGGGGATCGGCTACACCTTC.

The rearrangement joins TRBV23-1 to TRBJ1-1; 9 nucleotides agree with TRBD1. TRBV23-1 falls under the ORF class, with uncertain function. V lost 2 bases to trimming and J lost 1 base; unmatched junction nucleotides: 8. The CDR3 has 17 residues. CDR3 protein: CASSQLSPGQGNTEAFF. Written as DNA, the CDR3 is TGCGCCAGCAGTCAACTGTCCCCGGGACAGGGGAACACTGAAGCTTTCTTT.

In DNA form, the CDR3 reads TGTGCCTGGAGCCACGGACCGACCGAGCAGTTCTTC. Residues: CAWSHGPTEQFF. The J gene is TRBJ2-1, the V gene TRBV30; D not resolved. Trimming stripped 3 bases from V and 10 bases from J, with 13 bases between. This CDR3 is 12 amino acids long. The germline CDR1 and CDR2 sequences are GTSNPN and SVGIG (reference sequence).

The V call is TRBV29-1, the J call TRBJ1-1; no definite D call. This CDR3 spans 16 amino acids. The germline V gene encodes CDR1 SQVTM and CDR2 ANQGSEA. Deletions cut 3 bases from V and 1 base from J, with 18 bases between. The CDR3: CSVDPPRTGGNTEAFF. The CDR3 coding sequence is TGCAGCGTTGACCCACCCCGAACTGGAGGGAACACTGAAGCTTTCTTT.

This clone occurred once. This chain links TRBV4-3 with TRBJ1-3, with D unclear. The CDR3 extends over 15 amino acids. Germline CDR1 is LGHNA and CDR2 is YSLEER. V was pared by 2 bases and J by 0 bases, with 8 bases between. In DNA, the CDR3 is TGCGCCAGCAGCCAATACCGGAGCTCTGGAAACACCATATATTTT. This codes for CASSQYRSSGNTIYF.

Of note for this clone: The sample contains more than one DNA sequence encoding this CDR3. The chain is built from TRBV5-6 and TRBJ2-7; D remains unclear. Trimming stripped 4 bases from V and 10 bases from J, with 12 bases between. Germline values: CDR1 SGHDT, CDR2 YYEEEE. The length of the CDR3 is 11 residues. CDR3 nucleotide sequence: TGTGCCAGCAGCGTAAGAGAGACTCAGTACTTC. Its translation is CASSVRETQYF.

The V call is TRBV10-3, the J call TRBJ2-7; 8 bases match TRBD2. This CDR3 spans 13 amino acids. J gave up 3 bases and V 11 bases, and 9 bases lay outside the gene matches. Germline values: CDR1 ENHRY, CDR2 SYGVKD. CDR3 sequence: CASEDSGIYEQYF. CDR3 nucleotides: TGTGCCTCGGAAGATAGCGGGATCTACGAGCAGTACTTC.